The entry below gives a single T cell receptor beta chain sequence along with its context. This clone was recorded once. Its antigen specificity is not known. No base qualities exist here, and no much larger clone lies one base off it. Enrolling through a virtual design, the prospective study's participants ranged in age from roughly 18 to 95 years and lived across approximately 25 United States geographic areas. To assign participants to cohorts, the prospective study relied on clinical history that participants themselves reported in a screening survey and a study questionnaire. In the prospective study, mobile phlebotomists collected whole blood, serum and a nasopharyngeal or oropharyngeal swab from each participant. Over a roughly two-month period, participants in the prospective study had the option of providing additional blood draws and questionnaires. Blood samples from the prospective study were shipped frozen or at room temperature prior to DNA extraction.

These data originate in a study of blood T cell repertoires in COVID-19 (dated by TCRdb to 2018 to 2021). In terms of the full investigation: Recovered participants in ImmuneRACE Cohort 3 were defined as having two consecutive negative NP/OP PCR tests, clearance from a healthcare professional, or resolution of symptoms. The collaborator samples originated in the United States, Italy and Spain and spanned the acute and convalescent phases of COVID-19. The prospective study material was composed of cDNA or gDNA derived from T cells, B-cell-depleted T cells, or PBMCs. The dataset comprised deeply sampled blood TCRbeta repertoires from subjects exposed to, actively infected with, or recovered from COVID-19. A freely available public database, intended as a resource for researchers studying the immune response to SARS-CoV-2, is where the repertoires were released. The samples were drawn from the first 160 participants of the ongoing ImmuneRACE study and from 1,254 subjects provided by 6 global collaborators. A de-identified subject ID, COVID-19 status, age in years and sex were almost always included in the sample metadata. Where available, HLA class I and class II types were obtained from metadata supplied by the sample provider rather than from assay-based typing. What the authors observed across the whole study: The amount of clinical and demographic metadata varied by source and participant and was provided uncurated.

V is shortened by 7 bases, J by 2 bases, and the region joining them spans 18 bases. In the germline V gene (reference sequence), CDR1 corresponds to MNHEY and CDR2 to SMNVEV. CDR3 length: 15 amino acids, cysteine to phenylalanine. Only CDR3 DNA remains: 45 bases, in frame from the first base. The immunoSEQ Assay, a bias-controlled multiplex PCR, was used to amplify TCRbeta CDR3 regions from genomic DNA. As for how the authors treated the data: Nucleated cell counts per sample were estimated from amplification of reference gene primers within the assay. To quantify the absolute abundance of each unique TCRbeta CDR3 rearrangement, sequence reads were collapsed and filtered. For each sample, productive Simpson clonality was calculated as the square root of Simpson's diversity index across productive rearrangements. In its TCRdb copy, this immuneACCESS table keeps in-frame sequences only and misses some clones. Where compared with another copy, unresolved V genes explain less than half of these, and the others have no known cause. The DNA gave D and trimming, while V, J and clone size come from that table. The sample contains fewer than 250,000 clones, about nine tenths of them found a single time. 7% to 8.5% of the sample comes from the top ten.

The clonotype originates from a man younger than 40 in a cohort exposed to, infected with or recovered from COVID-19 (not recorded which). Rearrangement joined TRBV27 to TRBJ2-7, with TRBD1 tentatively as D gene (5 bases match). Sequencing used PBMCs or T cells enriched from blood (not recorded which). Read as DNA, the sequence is TGTGCCAGCACACGAACGGCAGGGTCCACCTACGAGCAGTACTTC. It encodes CASTRTAGSTYEQYF.